What follows are 13 T cell receptor beta chains derived from one specimen sequenced in a study of T cell responses to AZD1222 COVID-19 vaccine. Repertoires were generated with immunoSEQ multiplex PCR, while TCRdb's copy carries only in-frame clones and drops some. This sample has 100,000 to 130,000 clones; 92% occur once, and the top ten carry roughly 9%. The sequencing used peripheral blood, collected 28 days after the second AZD1222 dose. Receptors were obtained from an adult who received the AZD1222 COVID-19 vaccine.

This chain connects TRBV6-5 to TRBJ1-6; D is unclear. The CDR3 contains 15 residues. Between the trimmed V and J ends, which lost 2 bases and 10 bases, there was a span of 15 bases. From germline, CDR1 is MNHEY and CDR2 SVGAGI. The CDR3 coding sequence is TGTGCCAGCAGTTACGAAGGTTCGGGGAGATCACCCCTCCACTTT. Residues: CASSYEGSGRSPLHF.

The chain employs TRBV28 and TRBJ2-5; D is unclear. Germline loops: CDR1 MDHEN, CDR2 SYDVKM. Trimming stripped 4 bases from V and 5 bases from J, with 8 bases between. The CDR3 sequence is 12 residues long. Here the CDR3 reads CASSWVRETQYF. Here the CDR3 DNA reads TGTGCCAGCAGTTGGGTGCGGGAGACCCAGTACTTC.

The J gene is TRBJ1-3, the V gene TRBV18; D is ambiguous. The CDR3 sequence is 15 residues long. V lost 0 bases and J 0 bases, leaving 6 bases between the germline ends. Germline V gene lookup returns CDR1 KGHSH and CDR2 LQKENI. CDR3 DNA sequence: TGTGCCAGCTCACCACCCCTCTTCTCTGGAAACACCATATATTTT. Protein: CASSPPLFSGNTIYF.

V gene TRBV18 combines with J gene TRBJ1-1; 7 positions match TRBD1. This CDR3 has 16 amino acids. Germline CDR1 KGHSH, CDR2 LQKENI. The V segment lost 4 bases and the J segment 0 bases; nucleotides outside the gene matches: 8. In DNA form, the CDR3 reads TGTGCCAGCTCACGGTCGACAGGGCCCATGAACACTGAAGCTTTCTTT. The encoded protein is CASSRSTGPMNTEAFF.

V usage is TRBV5-1 and J usage is TRBJ2-3, with a possible D match to TRBD1 (5 bases). Per germline, CDR1 SGHRS and CDR2 YFSETQ. The CDR3 is 12 residues long. V shed 1 base and J shed 6 bases, with 6 bases lying between them. The DNA for the CDR3 is TGCGCCAGCAGCTTGAGGGGTGATACGCAGTATTTT. Protein: CASSLRGDTQYF.

V usage is TRBV4-3 and J usage is TRBJ2-1; 9 bases agree with TRBD2. V lost 6 bases, J lost 4 bases, and 16 bases stayed unmatched. The CDR3 has 18 residues. The germline V gene has CDR1 LGHNA and CDR2 YSLEER. The CDR3 here is CASSLNRGLAGIYNEQFF. The CDR3 bases are TGCGCCAGCAGTCTAAACCGGGGGCTAGCGGGGATTTACAATGAGCAGTTCTTC.

This clone was found once. The chain couples TRBV2 to TRBJ1-6; D not resolved. V was shortened by 3 bases and J by 0 bases, with 6 bases between the two germline ends. From germline, CDR1 is SNHLY and CDR2 FYNNEI. This CDR3 comprises 15 residues. The CDR3 loop is CASSETSSYNSPLHF. Here the CDR3 DNA reads TGTGCCAGCAGTGAGACCAGCTCCTATAATTCACCCCTCCACTTT.

The V call is TRBV7-9, the J call TRBJ1-3; 7 bases are shared with TRBD1. The CDR3 has 15 amino acids. V trimming: 8 bases; J trimming: 0 bases; junction bases outside the gene matches: 7. Germline CDR1 and CDR2: SEHNR and FQNEAQ (reference sequence). The CDR3 coding sequence is TGTGCCAGCGCAACAGGGGCCACCTCTGGAAACACCATATATTTT. It yields the protein CASATGATSGNTIYF.

The chain recombines TRBV2 with TRBJ2-5, with D unresolved. Trimming took 4 bases from V and 5 from J, leaving 14 bases between them. The CDR3 is 14 residues long. In germline, CDR1 is SNHLY, CDR2 FYNNEI. CDR3 residues: CASSAASVRETQYF. As DNA, the CDR3 is TGTGCCAGCAGTGCCGCTTCGGTTAGGGAGACCCAGTACTTC.

The V call is TRBV15, the J call TRBJ1-3, with D unresolved. Germline CDR1 reads LNHNV; CDR2 reads YYDKDF (reference sequence). CDR3 length: 15 amino acids. Deletions cut 0 bases from V and 7 bases from J, with 13 bases between. The CDR3 here is CATSRDQKRGNTIYF. The CDR3 DNA follows: TGTGCCACCAGCAGAGATCAAAAGCGAGGGAACACCATATATTTT.

The chain recombines TRBV19 with TRBJ2-1, with D possibly matching TRBD1 (6 bases). Germline V gene sequence: CDR1 LNHDA, CDR2 SQIVND (reference sequence). CDR3 length: 15 residues. The V end lost 6 bases, the J end lost 0 bases, and 12 bases lay between the germline ends. CDR3 residues: CASSRGQNSYNEQFF. In nucleotides, the CDR3 is TGTGCCAGTAGCCGTGGACAGAACTCCTACAATGAGCAGTTCTTC.

The J gene is TRBJ2-2, the V gene TRBV10-2; 13 positions agree with TRBD2. Trimming at V came to 6 bases and at J to 7 bases, leaving 17 bases not matched to a gene. This CDR3 comprises 19 residues. In germline, CDR1 is WSHSY, CDR2 SAAADI. CDR3 protein: CASRLLAGGNLRVGGELFF. CDR3 DNA: TGCGCCAGCAGGCTACTAGCGGGGGGGAATCTGCGGGTCGGCGGGGAGCTGTTTTTT.

Regarding this clone: The germline gene is not matched at one end of the junction; a read error may be the cause. The gene calls are TRBV19 and TRBJ1-2; D is perhaps TRBD1 (6 bases). This CDR3 contains 13 residues. CDR1 is LNHDA, CDR2 SQIVND, per germline (reference sequence). The CDR3 region is CASSLTRDTGYAF. The DNA for the CDR3 is TGTGCCAGTAGCTTAACCCGGGACACCGGGTACGCCTTC.